This is a list of T cell receptor beta chains from one sample in a study of T cells in pancreatic ductal adenocarcinoma. Assay used: immunoSEQ multiplex PCR; TCRdb lists only in-frame clones, some missing. The repertoire has fewer than 20,000 clones, about 93% of them found once; the top ten carry approximately 17%. The sequenced sample consisted of PBMCs. The receptors derive from a human donor with pancreatic ductal adenocarcinoma. Both conserved end residues are part of each CDR3. The D gene is left open where the match is weak. For some rows the clone size is stated as once, few or many, or as a class when expanded; others skip it.

TRBV2,.,.,TRBJ1-2,CASSEAGTGVEGYTF,TGTGCCAGCAGTGAAGCTGGGACCGGAGTGGAGGGCTACACCTTC
TRBV10-3,few,.,TRBJ2-2,CATPRFEAVNTGELFF,TGTGCCACCCCCCGGTTTGAGGCGGTGAACACCGGGGAGCTGTTTTTT
TRBV29-1,.,TRBD2,TRBJ2-7,CSVTLAGRSYEQYF,TGCAGCGTGACACTAGCGGGCCGCTCCTACGAGCAGTACTTC
TRBV30,.,TRBD1,TRBJ1-2,CAWSAGQGAIYGYTF,TGTGCCTGGAGTGCCGGACAGGGGGCGATATATGGCTACACCTTC
TRBV5-6,.,TRBD1,TRBJ2-7,CASRRGGTGGAYEQYF,TGTGCCAGCAGGCGGGGTGGGACAGGGGGGGCCTACGAGCAGTACTTC
TRBV25-1,.,TRBD1,TRBJ1-2,CASSPGQAVMYGYTF,TGTGCCAGCAGTCCCGGACAGGCCGTGATGTACGGCTACACCTTC
TRBV11-2,.,TRBD1,TRBJ2-2,CASSLVRDRGTGELFF,TGTGCCAGCAGCTTAGTCCGGGACAGGGGGACCGGGGAGCTGTTTTTT
TRBV6-1,.,.,TRBJ1-4,CASSEQGLATNEKLFF,TGTGCCAGCAGTGAACAGGGGCTAGCAACTAATGAAAAACTGTTTTTT
TRBV7-3,.,.,TRBJ1-1,CASSPGTPNTEAFF,TGTGCCAGCAGCCCCGGGACACCGAACACTGAAGCTTTCTTT
TRBV7-2,.,TRBD1,TRBJ2-7,CASSLALGQGAAYEQYF,TGTGCCAGCAGCTTAGCGCTGGGACAGGGGGCAGCCTACGAGCAGTACTTC
TRBV7-2,.,.,TRBJ2-7,CASSRTADGGQNYEQYF,TGTGCCAGCAGCCGGACGGCGGACGGGGGCCAAAACTACGAGCAGTACTTC
TRBV5-4,few,TRBD2,TRBJ2-3,CASSLAFSGGFSTDTQYF,TGTGCCAGCAGCTTGGCCTTTAGCGGGGGGTTTAGCACAGATACGCAGTATTTT
TRBV19,.,TRBD1,TRBJ1-1,CATVFQGTGDTEAFF,TGTGCCACCGTGTTCCAGGGGACAGGGGACACTGAAGCTTTCTTT
TRBV10-3,.,.,TRBJ1-1,CAISGSGRIKNTEAFF,TGTGCCATCAGTGGATCGGGACGGATTAAGAACACTGAAGCTTTCTTT
TRBV30,.,.,TRBJ1-6,CASTGIPTYNSPLHF,TGTGCCTCAACAGGGATTCCCACCTATAATTCACCCCTCCACTTT
TRBV7-8,.,.,TRBJ1-1,CASSLEINTEAFF,TGTGCCAGCAGCTTAGAAATTAACACTGAAGCTTTCTTT
TRBV9,.,TRBD2,TRBJ2-2,CASSVARLAGEWNTGELFF,TGTGCCAGCAGCGTAGCTCGACTAGCGGGGGAATGGAACACCGGGGAGCTGTTTTTT
TRBV19,.,.,TRBJ2-3,CASSIDNTDTQYF,TGTGCCAGTAGTATAGACAACACAGATACGCAGTATTTT
TRBV5-6,.,TRBD1,TRBJ2-7,CASSQGQGISYEQYF,TGTGCCAGCAGCCAAGGACAGGGGATCTCCTACGAGCAGTACTTC
TRBV5-6,.,.,TRBJ1-6,CASSRVIDNSPLHF,TGTGCCAGCAGCCGGGTCATCGATAATTCACCCCTCCACTTT
TRBV5-5,once,.,TRBJ1-6,CASSLGHPGTESSYNSPLHF,TGTGCCAGCAGCTTGGGACACCCAGGGACTGAAAGCTCCTATAATTCACCCCTCCACTTT